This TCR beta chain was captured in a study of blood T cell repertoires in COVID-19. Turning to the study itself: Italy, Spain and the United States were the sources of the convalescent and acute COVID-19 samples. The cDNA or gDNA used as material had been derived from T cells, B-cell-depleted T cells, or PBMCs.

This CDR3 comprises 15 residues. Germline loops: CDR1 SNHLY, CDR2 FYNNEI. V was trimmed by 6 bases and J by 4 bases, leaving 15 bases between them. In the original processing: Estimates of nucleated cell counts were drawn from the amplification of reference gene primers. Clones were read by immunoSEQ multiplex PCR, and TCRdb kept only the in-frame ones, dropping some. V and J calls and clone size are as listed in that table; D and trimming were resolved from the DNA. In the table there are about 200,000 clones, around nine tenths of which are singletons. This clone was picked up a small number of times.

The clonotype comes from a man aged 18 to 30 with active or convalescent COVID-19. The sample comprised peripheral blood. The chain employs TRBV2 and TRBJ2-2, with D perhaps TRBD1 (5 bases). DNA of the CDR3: TGTGCCAGCAGGGAGCAGGGCGGTGGCACCGGGGAGCTGTTTTTT. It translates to CASREQGGGTGELFF. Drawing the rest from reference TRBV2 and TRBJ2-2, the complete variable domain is EPEVTQTPSHQVTQMGQEVILRCVPISNHLYFYWYRQILGQKVEFLVSFYNNEISEKSEIFDDQFSVERPDGSNFTLKIRSTKLEDSAMYFCASREQGGGTGELFFGEGSRLTVL.